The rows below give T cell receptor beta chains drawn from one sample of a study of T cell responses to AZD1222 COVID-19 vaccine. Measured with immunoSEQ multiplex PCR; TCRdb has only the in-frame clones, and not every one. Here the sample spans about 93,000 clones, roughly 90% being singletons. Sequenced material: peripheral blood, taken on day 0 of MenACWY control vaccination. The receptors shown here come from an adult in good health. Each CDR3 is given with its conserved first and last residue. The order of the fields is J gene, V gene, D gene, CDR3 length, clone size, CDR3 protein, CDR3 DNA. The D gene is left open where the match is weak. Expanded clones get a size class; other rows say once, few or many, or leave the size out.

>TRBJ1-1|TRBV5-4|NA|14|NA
CASTSGTISPEAFF
TGTGCCAGCACTTCCGGGACTATCTCTCCTGAAGCTTTCTTT
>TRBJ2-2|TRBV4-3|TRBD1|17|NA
CASSQDGPTGGTGELFF
TGCGCCAGCAGCCAAGATGGACCCACAGGGGGCACCGGGGAGCTGTTTTTT
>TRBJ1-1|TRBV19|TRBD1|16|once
CASSSRGRITDTEAFF
TGTGCCAGTAGTAGCAGGGGGCGCATAACGGACACTGAAGCTTTCTTT
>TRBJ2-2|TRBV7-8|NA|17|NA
CASSPTLGPLQVGELFF
TGTGCCAGCAGCCCGACCCTCGGCCCTCTTCAGGTCGGGGAGCTGTTTTTT
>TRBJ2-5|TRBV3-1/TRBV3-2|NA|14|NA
CASSQADTQETQYF
TGTGCCAGCAGCCAGGCGGATACCCAAGAGACCCAGTACTTC
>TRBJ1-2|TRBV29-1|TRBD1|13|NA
CSAGQGINYGYTF
TGCAGCGCAGGACAGGGCATTAACTATGGCTACACCTTC
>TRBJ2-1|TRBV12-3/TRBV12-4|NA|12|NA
CASSPLSNEQFF
TGTGCCAGCAGTCCCCTTTCGAATGAGCAGTTCTTC
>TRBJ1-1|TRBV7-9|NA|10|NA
CASGNTEAFF
TGTGCCAGCGGGAACACTGAAGCTTTCTTT
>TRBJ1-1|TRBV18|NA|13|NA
CASSQTGSPEAFF
TGTGCCAGCTCACAAACAGGGTCGCCTGAAGCTTTCTTT
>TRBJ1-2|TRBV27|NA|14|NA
CASSPRGQIYGYTF
TGTGCCAGCAGTCCGAGAGGACAGATCTATGGCTACACCTTC
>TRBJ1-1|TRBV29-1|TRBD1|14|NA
CSVRTGTMNTEAFF
TGCAGCGTTAGGACAGGGACCATGAACACTGAAGCTTTCTTT
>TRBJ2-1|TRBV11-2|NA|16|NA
CASSLGGATLRNEQFF
TGTGCCAGCAGCTTAGGCGGGGCGACACTACGGAATGAGCAGTTCTTC
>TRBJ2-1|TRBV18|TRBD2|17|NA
CASSPRSAGGLYNEQFF
TGTGCCAGCTCACCACGATCAGCGGGGGGGCTATACAATGAGCAGTTCTTC
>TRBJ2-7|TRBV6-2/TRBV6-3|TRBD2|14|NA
CASSYSTGGYEQYF
TGTGCCAGCAGTTACTCGACGGGGGGGTACGAGCAGTACTTC
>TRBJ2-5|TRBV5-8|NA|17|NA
CASSWGWNVRFQETQYF
TGTGCCAGCAGCTGGGGGTGGAATGTCCGTTTCCAAGAGACCCAGTACTTC
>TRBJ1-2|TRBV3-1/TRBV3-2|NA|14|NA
CASSPGLANYGYTF
TGTGCCAGCAGCCCGGGGTTAGCTAACTATGGCTACACCTTC
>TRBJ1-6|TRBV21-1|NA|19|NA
CASSAAGGLPGSYNSPLHF
TGTGCCAGCAGCGCAGCGGGGGGGCTCCCGGGCTCCTATAATTCACCCCTCCACTTT
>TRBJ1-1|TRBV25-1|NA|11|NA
CASSDPTEAFF
TGTGCCAGCAGTGATCCGACTGAAGCTTTCTTT
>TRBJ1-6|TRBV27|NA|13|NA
CASRYGGASPLHF
TGTGCCAGCAGATACGGGGGCGCTTCACCCCTCCACTTT
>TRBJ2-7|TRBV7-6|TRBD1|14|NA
CASSTGTGVDEQYF
TGTGCCAGCAGCACCGGGACAGGGGTCGACGAGCAGTACTTC
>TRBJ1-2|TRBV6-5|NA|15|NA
CASSKQQNMGVGYTF
TGTGCCAGCAGTAAACAACAAAACATGGGGGTAGGCTACACCTTC
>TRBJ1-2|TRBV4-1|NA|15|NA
CASSTQPGDNYGYTF
TGCGCCAGCAGCACCCAACCCGGGGATAACTATGGCTACACCTTC
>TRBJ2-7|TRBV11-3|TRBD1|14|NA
CASRGTGDHYEQYF
TGTGCCAGCAGGGGTACAGGGGACCACTACGAGCAGTACTTC
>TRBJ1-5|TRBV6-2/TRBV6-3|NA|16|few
CASSYSTAYSNQPQHF
TGTGCCAGCAGTTACTCGACGGCGTATAGCAATCAGCCCCAGCATTTT
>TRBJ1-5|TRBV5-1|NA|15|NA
CASSLAGTSNQPQHF
TGCGCCAGCAGCTTGGCCGGGACAAGCAATCAGCCCCAGCATTTT
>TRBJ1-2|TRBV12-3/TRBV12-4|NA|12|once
CASRFTGYGYTF
TGTGCCAGCAGATTTACAGGGTATGGCTACACCTTC
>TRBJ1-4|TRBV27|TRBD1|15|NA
CASSRGGRTNEKLFF
TGTGCCAGCAGCCGAGGGGGCCGGACTAATGAAAAACTGTTTTTT
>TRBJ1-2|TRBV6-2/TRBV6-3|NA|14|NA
CASSSAGRGYGYTF
TGTGCCAGCAGTTCGGCCGGTAGGGGATATGGCTACACCTTC
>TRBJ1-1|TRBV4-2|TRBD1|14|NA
CASSQDGQGPEAFF
TGTGCCAGCAGCCAAGACGGACAGGGGCCTGAAGCTTTCTTT
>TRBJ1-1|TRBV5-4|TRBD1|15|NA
CASSLEEGAYTEAFF
TGTGCCAGCAGCTTGGAAGAGGGGGCCTACACTGAAGCTTTCTTT
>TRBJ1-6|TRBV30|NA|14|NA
CAWRGQGAFGALHF
TGTGCCTGGAGGGGACAAGGGGCTTTTGGGGCCCTCCACTTT
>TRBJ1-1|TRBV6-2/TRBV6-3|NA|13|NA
CASSFQGNTEAFF
TGTGCCAGCAGTTTTCAGGGCAACACTGAAGCTTTCTTT
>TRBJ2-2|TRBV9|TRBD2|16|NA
CASSFTSSGGTGELFF
TGTGCCAGCAGCTTTACCTCAAGCGGGGGCACCGGGGAGCTGTTTTTT
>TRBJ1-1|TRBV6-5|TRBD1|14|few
CASSYAGTDTEAFF
TGTGCCAGCAGTTACGCGGGGACAGACACTGAAGCTTTCTTT
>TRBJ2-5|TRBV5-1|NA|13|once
CASSSGSGETQYF
TGCGCCAGCAGCTCTGGGAGCGGGGAGACCCAGTACTTC
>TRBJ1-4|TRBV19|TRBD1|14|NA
CASSQDRGDEKLFF
TGTGCCAGTAGTCAGGACAGGGGGGATGAAAAACTGTTTTTT
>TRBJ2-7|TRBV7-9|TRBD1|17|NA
CASSPNLVGTGDYEQYF
TGTGCCAGCAGCCCAAACTTAGTCGGGACAGGGGACTACGAGCAGTACTTC
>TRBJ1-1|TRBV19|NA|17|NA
CASSKPAKPLRRAEAFF
TGTGCCAGTAGTAAACCCGCTAAGCCCCTGCGCCGCGCTGAAGCTTTCTTT
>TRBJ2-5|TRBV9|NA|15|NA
CASSVAAGPTETQYF
TGTGCCAGCAGCGTAGCGGCAGGGCCGACGGAGACCCAGTACTTC
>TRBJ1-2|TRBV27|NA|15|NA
CASSLVEGTLYGYTF
TGTGCCAGCAGTTTAGTGGAGGGAACCCTCTATGGCTACACCTTC